One TCR beta chain is described in this entry. The germline gives CDR1 SNHLY, CDR2 FYNNEI. The V end lost 5 bases, the J end lost 5 bases, and 18 bases lay between the germline ends. The CDR3 runs to 15 residues. This sample is part of a study of siplizumab effects on memory and regulatory T cells. Assay: immunoSEQ multiplex PCR; the TCRdb copy retains only in-frame clones and omits some. The sample consists of about 100,000 clones, over 90% of them appearing once. This sequence originates from a human donor in good health. What was sequenced was non-Treg CD4+ T cells sorted from blood. This chain uses TRBV2 with TRBJ1-2, with unresolved D. CDR3 DNA sequence: TGTGCCAGCAGTTTACGCCCTCAAGTATGGTATGGCTACACCTTC. This gives the protein CASSLRPQVWYGYTF.